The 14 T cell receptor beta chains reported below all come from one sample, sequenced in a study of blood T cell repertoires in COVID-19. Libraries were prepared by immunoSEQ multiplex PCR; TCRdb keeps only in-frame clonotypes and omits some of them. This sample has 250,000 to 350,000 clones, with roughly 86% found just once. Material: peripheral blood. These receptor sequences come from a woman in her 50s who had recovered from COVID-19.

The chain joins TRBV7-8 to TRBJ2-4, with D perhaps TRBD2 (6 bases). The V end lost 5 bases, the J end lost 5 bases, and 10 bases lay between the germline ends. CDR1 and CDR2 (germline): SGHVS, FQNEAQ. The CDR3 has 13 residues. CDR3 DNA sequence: TGTGCCAGCAGCGTCTGGGGGGAAAACATTCAGTACTTC. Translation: CASSVWGENIQYF.

The CDR3 bases are TGTGCCAGCAGCCTTCCCGCAGGGGGCAATCAGCCCCAGCATTTT. The encoded protein is CASSLPAGGNQPQHF. This sequence joins TRBV28 and TRBJ1-5, with TRBD1 as a possible D gene (6 bases). The length of the CDR3 is 15 residues. V dropped 6 bases and J dropped 2 bases, with 14 bases sitting between them. The V gene's germline CDR1 is MDHEN and CDR2 SYDVKM.

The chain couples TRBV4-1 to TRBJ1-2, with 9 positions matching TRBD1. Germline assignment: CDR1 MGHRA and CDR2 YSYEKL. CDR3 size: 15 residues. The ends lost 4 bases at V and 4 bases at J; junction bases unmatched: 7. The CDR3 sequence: CASSPSGQGTYGYTF. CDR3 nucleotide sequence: TGCGCCAGCAGCCCTTCGGGACAGGGTACCTATGGCTACACCTTC.

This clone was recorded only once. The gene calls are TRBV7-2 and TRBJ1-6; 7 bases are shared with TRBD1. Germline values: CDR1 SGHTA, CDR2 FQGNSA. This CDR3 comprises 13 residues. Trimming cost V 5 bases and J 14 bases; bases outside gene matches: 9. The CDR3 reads CASSINTGTALHF. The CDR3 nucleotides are TGTGCCAGCAGCATAAACACCGGGACAGCCCTCCACTTT.

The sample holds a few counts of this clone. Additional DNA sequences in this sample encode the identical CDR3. CDR3 amino acids: CASSSVNTEAFF. The CDR3, as DNA: TGTGCCAGCAGTTCTGTGAACACTGAAGCTTTCTTT. The chain combines TRBV28 with TRBJ1-1; D uncertain. V was trimmed by 4 bases and J by 0 bases, leaving 3 bases between them. This CDR3 has 12 residues. Per the germline V gene, CDR1 is MDHEN and CDR2 is SYDVKM.

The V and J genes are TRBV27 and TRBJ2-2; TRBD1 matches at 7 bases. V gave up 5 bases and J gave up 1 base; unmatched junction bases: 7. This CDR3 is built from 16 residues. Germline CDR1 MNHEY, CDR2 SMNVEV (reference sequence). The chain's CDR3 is CASSEPGQMNTGELFF. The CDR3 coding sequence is TGTGCCAGCAGTGAACCGGGACAGATGAACACCGGGGAGCTGTTTTTT.

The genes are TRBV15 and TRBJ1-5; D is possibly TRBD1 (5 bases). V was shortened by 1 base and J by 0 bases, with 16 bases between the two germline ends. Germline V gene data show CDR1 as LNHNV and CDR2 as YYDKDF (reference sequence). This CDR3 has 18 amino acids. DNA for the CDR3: TGTGCCACCAGCAGAGGGTTCGGGGGAGACCTTAGCAATCAGCCCCAGCATTTT. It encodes CATSRGFGGDLSNQPQHF.

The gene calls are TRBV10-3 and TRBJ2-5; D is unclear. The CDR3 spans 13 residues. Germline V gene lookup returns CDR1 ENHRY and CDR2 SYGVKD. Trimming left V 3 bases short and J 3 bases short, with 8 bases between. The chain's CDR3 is CAISELTEETQYF. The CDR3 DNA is TGTGCCATCAGTGAATTAACAGAAGAGACCCAGTACTTC.

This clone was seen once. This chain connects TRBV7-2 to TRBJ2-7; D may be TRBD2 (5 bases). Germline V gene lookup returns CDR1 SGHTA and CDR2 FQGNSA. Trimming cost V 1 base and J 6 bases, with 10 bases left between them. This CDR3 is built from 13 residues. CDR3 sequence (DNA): TGTGCCAGCAGCTTAGTGCCGGGGAGCGAGCAGTACTTC. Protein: CASSLVPGSEQYF.

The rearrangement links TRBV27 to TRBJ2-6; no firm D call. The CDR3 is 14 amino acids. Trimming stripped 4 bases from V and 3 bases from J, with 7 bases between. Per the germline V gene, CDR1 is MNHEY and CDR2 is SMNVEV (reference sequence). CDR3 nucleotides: TGTGCCAGCAGTTATTCGGTTGGGGCCAACGTCCTGACTTTC. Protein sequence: CASSYSVGANVLTF.

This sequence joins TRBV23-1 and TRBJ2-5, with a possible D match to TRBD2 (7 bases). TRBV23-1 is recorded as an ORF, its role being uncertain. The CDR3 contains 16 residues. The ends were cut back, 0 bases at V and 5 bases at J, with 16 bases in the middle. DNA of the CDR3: TGCGCCAGCAGTCAATCGTTGGCAGGGGAGGGGGAGACCCAGTACTTC. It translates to CASSQSLAGEGETQYF.

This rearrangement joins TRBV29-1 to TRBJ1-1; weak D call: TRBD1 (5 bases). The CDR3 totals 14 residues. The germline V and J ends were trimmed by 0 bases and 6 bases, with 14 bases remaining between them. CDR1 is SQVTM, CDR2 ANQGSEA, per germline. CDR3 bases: TGCAGCGTTGAAGATCCCGGCCGGGGGGCTGAAGCTTTCTTT. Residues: CSVEDPGRGAEAFF.

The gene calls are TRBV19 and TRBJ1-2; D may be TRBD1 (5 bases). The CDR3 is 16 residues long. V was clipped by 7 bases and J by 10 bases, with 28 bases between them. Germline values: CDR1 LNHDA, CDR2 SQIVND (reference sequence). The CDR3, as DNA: TGTGCCAGTACCGCGAGCGGGACCGACAGCGGTATGTCCTACACCTTC. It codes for CASTASGTDSGMSYTF.

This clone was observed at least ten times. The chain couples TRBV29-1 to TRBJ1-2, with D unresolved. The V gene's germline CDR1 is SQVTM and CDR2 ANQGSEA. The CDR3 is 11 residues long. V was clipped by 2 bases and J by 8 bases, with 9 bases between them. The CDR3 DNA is TGCAGCGTTGAAATGGAGGGAGGCTACACCTTC. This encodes CSVEMEGGYTF.